These T cell receptor beta chains were read from a single sample in a study of T cell changes during pregnancy in multiple sclerosis. TCRdb's table, derived via immunoSEQ multiplex PCR, lists solely in-frame clones and lacks some. Here the sample spans 70,000 or so clones, 90% to 95% being singletons. Material: CD4+ T cells from peripheral blood mononuclear cells, obtained before pregnancy. The receptors derive from a female donor with multiple sclerosis, enrolled in a pregnancy study. Each CDR3 is given with its conserved first and last residue. The order of the fields is CDR3 DNA, CDR3 protein, clone size, J gene, D gene, V gene. A D gene is named only where the DNA matches it firmly. Only part of the rows carry a size: once, few, many, or a class if the clone is expanded.

cdr3_nt: TGTGCCTGGAACAACGGGGGCTATGGCTACACCTTC
cdr3_aa: CAWNNGGYGYTF
clone_size: -
j_call: TRBJ1-2
d_call: -
v_call: TRBV30

cdr3_nt: TGTGCCAGCAGGCCCCGGGGCTCCTATAATTCACCCCTCCACTTT
cdr3_aa: CASRPRGSYNSPLHF
clone_size: -
j_call: TRBJ1-6
d_call: -
v_call: TRBV2

cdr3_nt: TGTGCCAGCAGCCCAAGCGGGGGGCAAGGTGGCTACACCTTC
cdr3_aa: CASSPSGGQGGYTF
clone_size: -
j_call: TRBJ1-2
d_call: -
v_call: TRBV7-3

cdr3_nt: TGTGCCAGCAGCTTCGACGCCTGGACATTTGGCCACGAGCAGTACTTC
cdr3_aa: CASSFDAWTFGHEQYF
clone_size: -
j_call: TRBJ2-7
d_call: -
v_call: TRBV7-8

cdr3_nt: TGTGCCAGCGGCGACAGAAAAAGAGGCTACACCTTC
cdr3_aa: CASGDRKRGYTF
clone_size: -
j_call: TRBJ1-2
d_call: -
v_call: TRBV2

cdr3_nt: TGTGCCAGCAGCCCGTTTTTAGCAGATACGCAGTATTTT
cdr3_aa: CASSPFLADTQYF
clone_size: once
j_call: TRBJ2-3
d_call: -
v_call: TRBV14

cdr3_nt: TGCGCCAGCAGCCTGACAGTGGAGAACACTGAAGCTTTCTTT
cdr3_aa: CASSLTVENTEAFF
clone_size: few
j_call: TRBJ1-1
d_call: -
v_call: TRBV5-1

cdr3_nt: TGTGCCTCTTCCCTACCCCGGACATTAGAGGATACGCAGTATTTT
cdr3_aa: CASSLPRTLEDTQYF
clone_size: -
j_call: TRBJ2-3
d_call: -
v_call: TRBV30

cdr3_nt: TGTGCCGCCAAAGGGACTAGCGGGGGCAATGAGCAGTTCTTC
cdr3_aa: CAAKGTSGGNEQFF
clone_size: -
j_call: TRBJ2-1
d_call: TRBD2
v_call: TRBV10-3

cdr3_nt: TGTGCCAGCTCACCTTGGACTAGCGGGGGGGGCGGCTCCTACAATGAGCAGTTCTTC
cdr3_aa: CASSPWTSGGGGSYNEQFF
clone_size: once
j_call: TRBJ2-1
d_call: TRBD2
v_call: TRBV18

cdr3_nt: TGTGCCAGTAGTATAGGGCAGGGGGGTCGTGGTAATGAAAAACTGTTTTTT
cdr3_aa: CASSIGQGGRGNEKLFF
clone_size: -
j_call: TRBJ1-4
d_call: TRBD1
v_call: TRBV19

cdr3_nt: TGTGCCAGCAGCTCAATAGCGGGGGCGCTTGTGGAGCAGTTCTTC
cdr3_aa: CASSSIAGALVEQFF
clone_size: -
j_call: TRBJ2-1
d_call: TRBD2
v_call: TRBV7-6

cdr3_nt: TGTGCCAGCAGCCTCCAGGGGTGGGGTAGAACTGAAGCTTTCTTT
cdr3_aa: CASSLQGWGRTEAFF
clone_size: -
j_call: TRBJ1-1
d_call: -
v_call: TRBV5-6

cdr3_nt: TGTGCCAGCAGTCGAACCTCGACAGGGGGACTAGGTGAAGCTTTCTTT
cdr3_aa: CASSRTSTGGLGEAFF
clone_size: -
j_call: TRBJ1-1
d_call: TRBD1
v_call: TRBV27

cdr3_nt: TGTGCCACCAGCAGAATTTCAGGGGTCCGATATAGCAATCAGCCCCAGCATTTT
cdr3_aa: CATSRISGVRYSNQPQHF
clone_size: -
j_call: TRBJ1-5
d_call: -
v_call: TRBV15

cdr3_nt: TGTGCCAGTAGCATTACAGGGGGTTTGACTTCACCCCTCCACTTT
cdr3_aa: CASSITGGLTSPLHF
clone_size: -
j_call: TRBJ1-6
d_call: TRBD1
v_call: TRBV19

cdr3_nt: TGTGCCAGCAGTCCACGACTAGCGGGGAACACCGGGGAGCTGTTTTTT
cdr3_aa: CASSPRLAGNTGELFF
clone_size: -
j_call: TRBJ2-2
d_call: TRBD2
v_call: TRBV27

cdr3_nt: TGTGCCAGCAGTGACTATCCGGGACAGAGAGAATTCGATGAGCAGTTCTTC
cdr3_aa: CASSDYPGQREFDEQFF
clone_size: -
j_call: TRBJ2-1
d_call: TRBD1
v_call: TRBV6-1

cdr3_nt: TGTGCCAGCTCCGGGGGTGGGGATCGATCCTACGAGCAGTACTTC
cdr3_aa: CASSGGGDRSYEQYF
clone_size: -
j_call: TRBJ2-7
d_call: -
v_call: TRBV18

cdr3_nt: TGTGCCAGCAGTCTGGGGCTGTATAATTCACCCCTCCACTTT
cdr3_aa: CASSLGLYNSPLHF
clone_size: -
j_call: TRBJ1-6
d_call: -
v_call: TRBV25-1

cdr3_nt: TGCGCCAGCAGCTTAGAGCGGGGGGCTGGCTACGAGCAGTACTTC
cdr3_aa: CASSLERGAGYEQYF
clone_size: -
j_call: TRBJ2-7
d_call: TRBD2
v_call: TRBV5-1

cdr3_nt: TGTGCCAGCGGATACAGGGCCTACGAGCAGTACTTC
cdr3_aa: CASGYRAYEQYF
clone_size: -
j_call: TRBJ2-7
d_call: -
v_call: TRBV27

cdr3_nt: TGTGCCAGCACCCTAACTAGCGGAGACTACAATGAGCAGTTCTTC
cdr3_aa: CASTLTSGDYNEQFF
clone_size: -
j_call: TRBJ2-1
d_call: TRBD2
v_call: TRBV7-2

cdr3_nt: TGTGCCAGCAGTGGCACGGGACAGCACAATTCACCCCTCCACTTT
cdr3_aa: CASSGTGQHNSPLHF
clone_size: -
j_call: TRBJ1-6
d_call: TRBD1
v_call: TRBV25-1

cdr3_nt: TGTGCCAGCAGTCGGGACATTAGTCAGCCCCAGCATTTT
cdr3_aa: CASSRDISQPQHF
clone_size: once
j_call: TRBJ1-5
d_call: -
v_call: TRBV2

cdr3_nt: TGTGCCAGCAGCGGCCCCGGGACTAGCGGGGCCAATGAGCAGTTCTTC
cdr3_aa: CASSGPGTSGANEQFF
clone_size: -
j_call: TRBJ2-1
d_call: TRBD2
v_call: TRBV9

cdr3_nt: TGCGCCAGCAGCCAAGGTAGCGCCCCGGATGAGCAGTTCTTC
cdr3_aa: CASSQGSAPDEQFF
clone_size: -
j_call: TRBJ2-1
d_call: -
v_call: TRBV4-1

cdr3_nt: TGCAGCGTTTTACTAGGAACCTACGAGCAGTACTTC
cdr3_aa: CSVLLGTYEQYF
clone_size: -
j_call: TRBJ2-7
d_call: -
v_call: TRBV29-1

cdr3_nt: TGTGCCAGCACCCCCCTCGGCGGGGTGATAAATACGCAGTATTTT
cdr3_aa: CASTPLGGVINTQYF
clone_size: -
j_call: TRBJ2-3
d_call: -
v_call: TRBV27